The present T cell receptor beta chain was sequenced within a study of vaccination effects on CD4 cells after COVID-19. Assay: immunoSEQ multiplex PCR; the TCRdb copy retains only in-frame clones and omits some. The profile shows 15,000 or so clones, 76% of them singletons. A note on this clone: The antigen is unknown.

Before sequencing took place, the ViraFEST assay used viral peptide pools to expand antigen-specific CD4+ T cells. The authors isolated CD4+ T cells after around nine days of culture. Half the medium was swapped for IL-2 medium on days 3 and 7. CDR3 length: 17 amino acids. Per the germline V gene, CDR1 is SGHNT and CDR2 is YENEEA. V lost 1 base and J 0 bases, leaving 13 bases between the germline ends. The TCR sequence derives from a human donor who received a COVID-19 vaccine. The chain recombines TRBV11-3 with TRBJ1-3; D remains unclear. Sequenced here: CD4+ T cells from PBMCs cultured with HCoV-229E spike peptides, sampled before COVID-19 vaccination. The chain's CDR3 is CASSLGSPGSSGNTIYF. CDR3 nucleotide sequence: TGTGCCAGCAGCTTAGGATCTCCAGGCAGCTCTGGAAACACCATATATTTT. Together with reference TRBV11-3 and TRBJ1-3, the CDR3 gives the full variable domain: EAGVVQSPRYKIIEKKQPVAFWCNPISGHNTLYWYLQNLGQGPELLIRYENEEAVDDSQLPKDRFSAERLKGVDSTLKIQPAELGDSAVYLCASSLGSPGSSGNTIYFGEGSWLTVV.